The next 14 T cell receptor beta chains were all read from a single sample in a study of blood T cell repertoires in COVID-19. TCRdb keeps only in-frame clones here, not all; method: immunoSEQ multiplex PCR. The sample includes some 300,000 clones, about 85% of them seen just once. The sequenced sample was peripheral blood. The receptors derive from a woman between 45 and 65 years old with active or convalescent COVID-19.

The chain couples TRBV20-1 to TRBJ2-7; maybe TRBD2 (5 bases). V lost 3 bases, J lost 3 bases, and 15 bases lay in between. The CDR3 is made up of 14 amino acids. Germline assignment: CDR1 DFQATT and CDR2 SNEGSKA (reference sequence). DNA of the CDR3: TGCAGTGCTAGTCCGCAGGCGGGTCACTACGAGCAGTACTTC. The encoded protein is CSASPQAGHYEQYF.

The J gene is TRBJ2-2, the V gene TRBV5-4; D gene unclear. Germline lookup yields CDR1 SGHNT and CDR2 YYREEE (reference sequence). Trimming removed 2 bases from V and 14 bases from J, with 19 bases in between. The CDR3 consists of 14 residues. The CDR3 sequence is CASSLPSPTAELFF. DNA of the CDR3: TGTGCCAGCAGCTTACCAAGCCCTACCGCTGAACTGTTTTTT.

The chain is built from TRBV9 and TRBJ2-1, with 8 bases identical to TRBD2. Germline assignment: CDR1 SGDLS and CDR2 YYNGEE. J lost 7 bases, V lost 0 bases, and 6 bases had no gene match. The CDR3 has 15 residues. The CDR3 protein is CASSVDPGTSNEQFF. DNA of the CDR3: TGTGCCAGCAGCGTAGACCCCGGGACTAGTAATGAGCAGTTCTTC. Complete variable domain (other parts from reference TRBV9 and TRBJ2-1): DSGVTQTPKHLITATGQRVTLRCSPRSGDLSVYWYQQSLDQGLQFLIQYYNGEERAKGNILERFSAQQFPDLHSELNLSSLELGDSALYFCASSVDPGTSNEQFFGPGTRLTVL.

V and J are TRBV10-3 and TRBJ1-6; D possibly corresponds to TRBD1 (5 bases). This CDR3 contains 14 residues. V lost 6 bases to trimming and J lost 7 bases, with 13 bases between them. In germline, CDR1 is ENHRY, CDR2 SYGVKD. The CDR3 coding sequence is TGTGCCATCAGGCAGACAGAAACGAATTCACCCCTCCACTTT. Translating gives CAIRQTETNSPLHF.

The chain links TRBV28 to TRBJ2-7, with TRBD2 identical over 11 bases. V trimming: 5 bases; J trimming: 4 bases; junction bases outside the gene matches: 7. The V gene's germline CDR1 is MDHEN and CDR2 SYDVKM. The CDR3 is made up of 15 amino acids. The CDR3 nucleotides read TGTGCCAGCAGTCCAAGACTAGCGGGGTTATACGAGCAGTACTTC. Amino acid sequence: CASSPRLAGLYEQYF.

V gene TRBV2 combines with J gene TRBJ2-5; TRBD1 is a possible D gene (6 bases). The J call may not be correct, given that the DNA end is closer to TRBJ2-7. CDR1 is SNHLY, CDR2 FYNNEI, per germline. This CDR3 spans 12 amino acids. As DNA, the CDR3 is TGTGCCAGCAGGGGGGACATCTACGAGCAGTACTTC. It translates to CASRGDIYEQYF.

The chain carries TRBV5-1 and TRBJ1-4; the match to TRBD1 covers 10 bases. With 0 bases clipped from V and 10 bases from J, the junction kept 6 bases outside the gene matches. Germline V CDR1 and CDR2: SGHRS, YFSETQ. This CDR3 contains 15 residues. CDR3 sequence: CASSLEGDRGAKLFF. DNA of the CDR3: TGCGCCAGCAGCTTGGAAGGGGACAGGGGAGCAAAACTGTTTTTT.

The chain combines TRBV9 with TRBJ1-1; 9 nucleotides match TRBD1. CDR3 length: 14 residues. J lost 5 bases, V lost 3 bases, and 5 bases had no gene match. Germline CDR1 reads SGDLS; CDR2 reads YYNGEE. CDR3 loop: CASSATQGATEAFF. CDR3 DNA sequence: TGTGCCAGCAGCGCGACACAGGGGGCAACTGAAGCTTTCTTT.

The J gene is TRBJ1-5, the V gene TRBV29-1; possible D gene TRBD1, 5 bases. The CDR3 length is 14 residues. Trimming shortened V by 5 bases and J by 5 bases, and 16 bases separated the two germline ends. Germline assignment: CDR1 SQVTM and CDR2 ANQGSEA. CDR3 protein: CSVSTWWGDQPQHF. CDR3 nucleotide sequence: TGCAGCGTTTCCACTTGGTGGGGGGATCAGCCCCAGCATTTT.

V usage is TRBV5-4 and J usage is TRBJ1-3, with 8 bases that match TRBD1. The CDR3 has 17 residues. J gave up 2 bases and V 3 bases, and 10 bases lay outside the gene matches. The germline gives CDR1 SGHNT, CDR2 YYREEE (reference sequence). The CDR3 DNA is TGTGCCAGCAGCTCCGCGTCGGCAGGGGGCGCTGGAAACACCATATATTTT. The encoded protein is CASSSASAGGAGNTIYF. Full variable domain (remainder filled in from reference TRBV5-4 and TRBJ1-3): ETGVTQSPTHLIKTRGQQVTLRCSSQSGHNTVSWYQQALGQGPQFIFQYYREEENGRGNFPPRFSGLQFPNYSSELNVNALELDDSALYLCASSSASAGGAGNTIYFGEGSWLTVV.

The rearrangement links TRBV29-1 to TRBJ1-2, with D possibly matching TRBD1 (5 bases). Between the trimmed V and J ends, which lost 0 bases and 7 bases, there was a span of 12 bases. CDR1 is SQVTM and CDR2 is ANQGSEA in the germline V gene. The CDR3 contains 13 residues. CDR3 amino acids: CSVEEGAPGGYTF. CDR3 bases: TGCAGCGTTGAAGAAGGGGCGCCTGGTGGCTACACCTTC. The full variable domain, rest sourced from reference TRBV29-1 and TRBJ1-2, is SAVISQKPSRDICQRGTSLTIQCQVDSQVTMMFWYRQQPGQSLTLIATANQGSEATYESGFVIDKFPISRPNLTFSTLTVSNMSPEDSSIYLCSVEEGAPGGYTFGSGTRLTVV.

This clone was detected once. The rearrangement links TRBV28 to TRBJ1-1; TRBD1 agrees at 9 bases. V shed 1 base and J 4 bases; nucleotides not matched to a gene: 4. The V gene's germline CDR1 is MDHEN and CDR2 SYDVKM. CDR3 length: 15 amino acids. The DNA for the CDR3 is TGTGCCAGCAGTTTATCCACAGGGGGCTCCACTGAAGCTTTCTTT. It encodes CASSLSTGGSTEAFF.

CDR3 coding DNA: TGTGCCAGTAGTGCCGAGGGTACCTATGGCTACACCTTC. Protein: CASSAEGTYGYTF. The chain uses TRBV19 and TRBJ1-2, with unresolved D. The CDR3 totals 13 residues. CDR1 is LNHDA and CDR2 is SQIVND in the germline V gene (reference sequence). Trimming took off 5 bases at V and 4 bases at J, with 11 bases between the two ends.

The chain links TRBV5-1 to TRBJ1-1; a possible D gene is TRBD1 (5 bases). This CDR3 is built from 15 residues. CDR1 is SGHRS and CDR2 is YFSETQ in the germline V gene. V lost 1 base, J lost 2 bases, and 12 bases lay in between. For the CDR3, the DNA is TGCGCCAGCAGCTTGCTCGCAGGGAAAAACACTGAAGCTTTCTTT. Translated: CASSLLAGKNTEAFF.